This T cell receptor beta chain was profiled in a study of cytomegalovirus exposure and HLA in healthy donors. Background on the study: In a previous analysis, 110 million or so unique TCR beta sequences were found from approximately 180 million T cells.

PCR was performed using 60 Vbeta and 13 Jbeta primers. Some clones are missing from TCRdb's copy, which holds only in-frame ones; the method was immunoSEQ multiplex PCR. The data contain fewer than 200,000 clones, around three quarters of them seen just once; the ten biggest clones take up 0.6% to 0.7%. The study, taken as a whole, reports: A later analysis reportedly found that, within productive TCRs, an Asian-associated ancestry cluster had fewer N-insertions than the mean observed across the approximately 700 donors. Presence/absence comparisons presumed near-even sequencing depth among donors. Accurate HLA-A and HLA-B prediction from TCR beta sequences was reported for most subjects.

Germline lookup yields CDR1 LNHDA and CDR2 SQIVND (reference sequence). The CDR3 has 14 amino acids. In regard to this clone: Its antigen is still unknown.

This TCR was sampled from a boy aged 5-17 years in good health and CMV-seronegative. Sequenced material: PBMCs. This sequence joins TRBV19 and TRBJ2-5; TRBD1 agrees at 8 bases. The J call may be mistaken, given a closer DNA end match to TRBJ2-7. CDR3 in amino acids: CASSIGTGTYEQYF. The DNA for the CDR3 is TGTGCCAGTAGTATCGGGACAGGAACGTACGAGCAGTACTTC.